Listed below are T cell receptor beta chains from one sample, sequenced in a study of radiotherapy plus CTLA-4 blockade in lung cancer. Method: immunoSEQ multiplex PCR; TCRdb's copy keeps in-frame clones and lacks some. The table lists tens of thousands of clones, more than 65% of them singletons, with 2.5% to 3.5% in the top ten. The source was peripheral blood, collected from a patient treated with radiotherapy plus ipilimumab. Source of these receptors: a human donor with non-small cell lung cancer who had a partial response to radiotherapy plus ipilimumab. The CDR3 runs from the conserved cysteine through the conserved F or W. D genes are given only for firm matches. Clone size is given for some rows only: seen once, a few or many times, or a class if the clone is expanded.

>TRBJ1-1|TRBV18|-|-
CASSPGGQGSEAFF
TGTGCCAGCTCACCAGGGGGCCAAGGTTCCGAAGCTTTCTTT
>TRBJ1-2|TRBV27|TRBD1|-
CASSSTDRGRIYTF
TGTGCCAGCAGTTCAACAGACAGGGGGCGTATCTACACCTTC
>TRBJ1-3|TRBV6-5|-|once
CASGARTGNTIYF
TGTGCCAGCGGGGCGCGCACTGGAAACACCATATATTTT
>TRBJ1-6|TRBV6-1|TRBD1|-
CASTGTGRNSPLHF
TGTGCCAGTACGGGGACAGGGAGGAATTCACCCCTCCACTTT
>TRBJ1-5|TRBV6-6|-|-
CASSRPSQGSTQPQHF
TGTGCCAGCAGTCGACCTAGTCAGGGTAGTACTCAGCCCCAGCATTTT
>TRBJ2-4|TRBV28|TRBD1|-
CASSLTPRRTGDLAKNIQYF
TGTGCCAGCAGTTTAACCCCCCGCAGGACAGGGGATCTAGCCAAAAACATTCAGTACTTC
>TRBJ1-2|TRBV11-2|TRBD1|few
CASSARTGENYGYTF
TGTGCCAGCAGCGCTCGGACAGGGGAGAACTATGGCTACACCTTC
>TRBJ1-2|TRBV5-1|-|-
CASSTGTPEGDYTF
TGCGCCAGCAGCACCGGGACTCCCGAAGGTGACTACACCTTC
>TRBJ2-3|TRBV6-6|-|-
CASSWQGSPTDTQYF
TGTGCCAGCAGTTGGCAGGGATCCCCCACAGATACGCAGTATTTT
>TRBJ2-7|TRBV5-4|TRBD1|-
CASSFRQGDYEQYF
TGTGCCAGCAGCTTTAGACAGGGTGACTACGAGCAGTACTTC
>TRBJ2-2|TRBV9|TRBD2|-
CASSGGLAGTGELFF
TGTGCCAGCTCGGGGGGACTAGCGGGAACCGGGGAGCTGTTTTTT
>TRBJ2-1|TRBV9|-|-
CASSASSYNEQFF
TGTGCCAGCAGCGCTAGCTCCTACAATGAGCAGTTCTTC
>TRBJ1-1|TRBV15|-|few
CATSGWGGVNTEAFF
TGTGCCACCAGCGGGTGGGGGGGGGTGAACACTGAAGCTTTCTTT
>TRBJ2-3|TRBV9|-|-
CASSVSQVRGSTDTQYF
TGTGCCAGCAGCGTTTCCCAAGTCCGGGGTAGCACAGATACGCAGTATTTT
>TRBJ2-2|TRBV12-5|TRBD2|-
CASGSGLAGVTGELFF
TGTGCTAGTGGTTCCGGACTAGCGGGGGTTACCGGGGAGCTGTTTTTT
>TRBJ2-5|TRBV19|TRBD1|-
CASSPEGRGWVEETQYF
TGTGCCAGTAGTCCCGAGGGCAGGGGGTGGGTAGAAGAGACCCAGTACTTC
>TRBJ2-7|TRBV9|-|-
CASSVAIEPPSSEQYF
TGTGCCAGCAGCGTAGCTATAGAACCCCCGAGCTCCGAGCAGTACTTC
>TRBJ2-7|TRBV6-1|-|few
CASSAYWGSSYEQYF
TGTGCCAGCAGTGCGTATTGGGGCTCCTCCTACGAGCAGTACTTC
>TRBJ1-3|TRBV7-4|-|-
CARTWGPTRGNTIYF
TGTGCCAGGACCTGGGGGCCAACGAGGGGAAACACCATATATTTT
>TRBJ2-7|TRBV6-5|-|-
CASRLGLNSYEQYF
TGTGCCAGCAGACTGGGACTGAACTCCTACGAGCAGTACTTC
>TRBJ2-1|TRBV27|-|-
CASSPRIRTREGNEQFF
TGTGCCAGCAGTCCACGAATCAGGACAAGGGAAGGGAATGAGCAGTTCTTC